The TCR beta chain under discussion was sequenced for a study of identical twins. Overall study results and limits: Compared with unrelated sharing, twin-shared out-of-frame alpha sequences had more low-probability sequences. Models came in too low on out-of-frame TCR alpha sharing in monozygotic twins.

V lost 8 bases, J lost 8 bases, and 21 bases lay in between. The CDR3 is 14 amino acids. The germline V gene encodes CDR1 SEHNR and CDR2 FQNEAQ (reference sequence). MiXCR, run by TCRdb on the 5' RACE reads, gives a single entry per CDR3 protein. The table shows around 1.7 million distinct CDR3 sequences, with roughly a third occurring only once. With respect to this clonotype: No antigen is known for it.

Sequencing was performed on cord blood. The rearrangement joins TRBV7-9 to TRBJ2-5, with D uncertain. The clonotype comes from a newborn girl in good health. CDR3 DNA: TGTGCCAGCGGCTCTCTCGGACCCTTTGCAACCCAGTACTTC. It yields the protein CASGSLGPFATQYF.